This TCR beta chain was sequenced for a study of shared clonotypes between healthy human individuals (dated by TCRdb to 2019 to 2021). Background on the whole study: Two women and a few men aged 18 to 49 years were included in the cohort. Blood TCR repertoires of five healthy adults were deeply sequenced to estimate repertoire size and the extent of clonotype sharing between individuals. To increase sequencing depth and limit assay-specific biases, TCR repertoire library preparation and sequencing were carried out by different laboratories using diverse techniques. Each donor's leukapheresis produced roughly between roughly 0.85 and 9.5 billion PBMCs. What the authors observed across the whole study: Only blood was sampled, and tissue TCR repertoires likely differ from those in blood. Because the study included a small number of donors, the genetic and exposure-history diversity represented was limited. Pairwise subsampling indicated that sequencing depth was expected to affect the degree of clonotype sharing among donors.

Reading the germline V gene (reference sequence) gives CDR1 WNHNN and CDR2 SYGVQD. From the cysteine up to the phenylalanine, the CDR3 has a length of 17 residues. Only the CDR3 DNA stays, 51 bases, in frame from base 1. V is cut back by 7 bases and J by 0 bases, with 13 bases in the junction unmatched. This clone showed up just a few times. There is no known antigen for this receptor. Per-base quality was not reported, and no clone a single base away is much larger than it. The donors were healthy, HIV-negative adults with no recently reported acute infections or vaccinations. Every donor was a Caucasian adult residing in Nashville, Tennessee, USA. For unsorted samples, 75 million to 100 million PBMCs were counted and genomic DNA was extracted with the QIAamp DNA Blood Mini kit. Blood was obtained by leukapheresis, after which PBMCs were separated by Ficoll-Histopaque density gradient centrifugation and cryopreserved in liquid nitrogen vapor phase.

Using the deep immunoSEQ assay, TCR CDR3 regions were amplified from genomic DNA by multiplex PCR. Genomic DNA extracted from each cell subset was distributed evenly over all wells of several immunoSEQ 96-well plates, and each plate served as one replicate. For unsorted PBMC, 250 to 350 ng of genomic DNA, equivalent to around 30,000 T cell genomes, went into each replicate PCR. Genomic DNA from unsorted PBMC was sequenced over ten immunoSEQ deep assay plates. Purified libraries were quantified with a Qubit 3.0 fluorometer, sized on a Bioanalyzer 2100, and re-quantified with the KAPA Library Quantification kit. Each immunoSEQ 96-well plate was sequenced on its own single-read 150-cycle Illumina NextSeq 550 flow cell. In the original analysis: Because the immunoSEQ output held only junctional sequences and lacked quality scores, the filtering could not match the filtering applied to full-length reads. Sequences were annotated with PyIR, a Python wrapper for IgBLAST v1.9, using IMGT germline references to assign V/J genes and CDR3. Reads with weak V/J assignments (E-value above 1e-6), missing CDR3, stop codons, out-of-frame junctions, or ambiguous translated residues were removed. V3J clonotypes were defined as sequences sharing an identical inferred V gene, J gene, and CDR3 amino acid sequence. The percentage overlap between two repertoires was calculated by dividing the number of shared unique clonotypes by the size of the smaller repertoire. Repertoire richness was assessed with RTK rarefaction, the Chao1 estimator, and Recon v2.1 estimates of unobserved clonotypes. TCRdb holds this immuneACCESS table with in-frame rearrangements only. Some clones are missing; in checked studies, unresolved V genes explain under half, and the rest has no known cause. That table is the source of V, J and clone size, and D and trimming were worked out from the DNA. For this sample there are 470,000 or so clones; over 70% appear just once. Jointly, the top ten make up roughly 13% of the sample.

Here the chain combines TRBV10-1 and TRBJ1-1; 8 bases in the junction line up with TRBD1. The sequencing input was PBMCs. The receptor was derived from a woman between 40 and 55 years old in good health. Some clones in this sample may be carry-over from other donors' samples. Here the CDR3 is given as CASTDYLRGHLNTEAFF. At the DNA level, the sequence is TGCGCCAGCACAGACTATCTCAGGGGGCATTTGAACACTGAAGCTTTCTTT.